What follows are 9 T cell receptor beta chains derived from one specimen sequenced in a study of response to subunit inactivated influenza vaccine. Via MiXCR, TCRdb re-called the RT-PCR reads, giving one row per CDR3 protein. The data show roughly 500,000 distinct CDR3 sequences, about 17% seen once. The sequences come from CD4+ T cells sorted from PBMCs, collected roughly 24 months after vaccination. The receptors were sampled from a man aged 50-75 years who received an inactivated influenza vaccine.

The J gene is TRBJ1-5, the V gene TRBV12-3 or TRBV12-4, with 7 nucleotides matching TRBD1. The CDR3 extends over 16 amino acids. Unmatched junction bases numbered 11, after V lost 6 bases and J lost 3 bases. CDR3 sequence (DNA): TGTGCCAGCAGCCGATACCCGACAGGGCCCAATCAGCCCCAGCATTTT. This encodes CASSRYPTGPNQPQHF.

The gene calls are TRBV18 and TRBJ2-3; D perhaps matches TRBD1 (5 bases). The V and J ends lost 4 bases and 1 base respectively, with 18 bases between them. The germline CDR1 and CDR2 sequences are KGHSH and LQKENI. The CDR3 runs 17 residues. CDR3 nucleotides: TGTGCCAGCTCACGATTCATGGGGCAGGGCCGCACAGATACGCAGTATTTT. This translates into CASSRFMGQGRTDTQYF.

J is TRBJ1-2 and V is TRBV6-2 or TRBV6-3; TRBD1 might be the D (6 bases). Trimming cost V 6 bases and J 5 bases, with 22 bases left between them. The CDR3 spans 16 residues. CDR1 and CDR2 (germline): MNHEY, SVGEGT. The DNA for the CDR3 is TGTGCCAGCAGCCCAGGACGGGTCGGACAGATATATGGCTACACCTTC. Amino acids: CASSPGRVGQIYGYTF.

CDR3 DNA: TGCGCCAGCAGCTTGTCCGACAGGGCGAACATTCAGTACTTC. This codes for CASSLSDRANIQYF. This chain uses TRBV5-1 with TRBJ2-4, with 7 bases identical to TRBD1. The CDR3 is made up of 14 amino acids. CDR1 and CDR2 (germline): SGHRS, YFSETQ. The trim removed 1 base at V and 7 bases at J, leaving 5 bases unmatched.

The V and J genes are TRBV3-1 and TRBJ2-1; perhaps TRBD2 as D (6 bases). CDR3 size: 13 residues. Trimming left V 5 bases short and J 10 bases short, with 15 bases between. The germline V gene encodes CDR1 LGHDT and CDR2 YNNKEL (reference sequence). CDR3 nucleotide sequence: TGTGCCAGCAGCTCCCGGGGAGGACGGGAGCAGTTCTTC. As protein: CASSSRGGREQFF.

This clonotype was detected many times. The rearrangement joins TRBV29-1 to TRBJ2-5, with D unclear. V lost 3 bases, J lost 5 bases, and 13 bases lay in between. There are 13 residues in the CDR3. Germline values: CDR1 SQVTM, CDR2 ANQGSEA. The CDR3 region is CSVDVGKGETQYF. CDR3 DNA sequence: TGCAGCGTTGATGTAGGGAAGGGCGAGACCCAGTACTTC.

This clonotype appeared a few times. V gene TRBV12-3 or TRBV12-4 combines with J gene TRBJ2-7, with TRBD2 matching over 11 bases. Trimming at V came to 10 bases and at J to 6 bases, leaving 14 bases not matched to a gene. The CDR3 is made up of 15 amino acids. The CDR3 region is CAISLETSGKGEQYF. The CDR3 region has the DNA TGTGCCATCTCCCTGGAGACTAGCGGGAAAGGCGAGCAGTACTTC.

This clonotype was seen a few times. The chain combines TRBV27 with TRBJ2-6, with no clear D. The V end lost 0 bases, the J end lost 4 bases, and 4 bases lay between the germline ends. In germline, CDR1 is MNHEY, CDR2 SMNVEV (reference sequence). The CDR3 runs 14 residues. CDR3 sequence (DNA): TGTGCCAGCAGTTTATCGTACGGGGCCAACGTCCTGACTTTC. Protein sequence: CASSLSYGANVLTF. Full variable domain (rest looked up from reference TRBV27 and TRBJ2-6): EAQVTQNPRYLITVTGKKLTVTCSQNMNHEYMSWYRQDPGLGLRQIYYSMNVEVTDKGDVPEGYKVSRKEKRNFPLILESPSPNQTSLYFCASSLSYGANVLTFGAGSRLTVL.

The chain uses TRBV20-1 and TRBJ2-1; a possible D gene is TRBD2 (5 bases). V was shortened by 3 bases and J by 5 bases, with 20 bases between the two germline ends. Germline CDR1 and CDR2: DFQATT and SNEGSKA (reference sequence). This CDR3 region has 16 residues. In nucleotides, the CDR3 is TGCAGTGCTAGGCCCCTTAGAGGGAGTTACAACAATGAGCAGTTCTTC. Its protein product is CSARPLRGSYNNEQFF.